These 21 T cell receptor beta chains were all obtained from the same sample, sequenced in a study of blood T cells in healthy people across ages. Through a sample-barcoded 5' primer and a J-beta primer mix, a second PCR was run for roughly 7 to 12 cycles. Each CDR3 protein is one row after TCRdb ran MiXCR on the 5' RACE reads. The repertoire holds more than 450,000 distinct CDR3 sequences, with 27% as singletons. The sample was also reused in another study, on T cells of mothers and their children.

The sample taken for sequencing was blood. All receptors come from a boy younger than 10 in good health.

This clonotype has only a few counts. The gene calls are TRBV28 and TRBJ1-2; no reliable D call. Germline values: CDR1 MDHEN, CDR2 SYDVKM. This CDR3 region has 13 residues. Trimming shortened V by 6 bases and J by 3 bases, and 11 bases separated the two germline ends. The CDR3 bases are TGTGCCAGCAGGTCCGAGACGGACTATGGCTACACCTTC. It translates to CASRSETDYGYTF.

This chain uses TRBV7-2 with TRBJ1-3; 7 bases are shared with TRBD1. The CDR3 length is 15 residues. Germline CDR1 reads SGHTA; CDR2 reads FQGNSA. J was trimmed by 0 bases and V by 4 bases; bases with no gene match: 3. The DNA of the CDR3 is TGTGCCAGCAGCTCAAGACAGGGCTCTGGAAACACCATATATTTT. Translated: CASSSRQGSGNTIYF.

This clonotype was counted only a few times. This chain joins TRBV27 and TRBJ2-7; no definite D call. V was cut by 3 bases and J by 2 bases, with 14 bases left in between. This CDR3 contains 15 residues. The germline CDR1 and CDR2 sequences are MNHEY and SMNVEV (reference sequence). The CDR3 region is CASSFLGSNTYEQYF. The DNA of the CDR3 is TGTGCCAGCAGTTTTCTAGGTTCCAATACCTACGAGCAGTACTTC.

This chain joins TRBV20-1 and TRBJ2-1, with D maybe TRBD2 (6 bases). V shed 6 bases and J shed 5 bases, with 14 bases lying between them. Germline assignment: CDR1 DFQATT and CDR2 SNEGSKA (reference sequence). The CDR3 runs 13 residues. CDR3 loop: CSAAQTRDNEQFF. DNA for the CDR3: TGCAGTGCAGCCCAGACTAGAGACAATGAGCAGTTCTTC.

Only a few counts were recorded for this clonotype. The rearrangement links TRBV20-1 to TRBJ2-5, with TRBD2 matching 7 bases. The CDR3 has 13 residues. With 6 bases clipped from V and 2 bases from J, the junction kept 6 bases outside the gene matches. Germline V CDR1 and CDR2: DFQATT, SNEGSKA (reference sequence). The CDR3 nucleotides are TGCAGTGCGCAGCCGGGACTACAAGAGACCCAGTACTTC. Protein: CSAQPGLQETQYF.

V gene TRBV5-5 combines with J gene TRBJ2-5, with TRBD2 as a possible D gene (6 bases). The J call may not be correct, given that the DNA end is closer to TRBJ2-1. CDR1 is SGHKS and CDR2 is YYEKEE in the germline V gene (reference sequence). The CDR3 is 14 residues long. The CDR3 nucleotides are TGTGCCAGCAGCTTGGCCGGGGGTGACTATGAGCAGTTCTTC. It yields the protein CASSLAGGDYEQFF.

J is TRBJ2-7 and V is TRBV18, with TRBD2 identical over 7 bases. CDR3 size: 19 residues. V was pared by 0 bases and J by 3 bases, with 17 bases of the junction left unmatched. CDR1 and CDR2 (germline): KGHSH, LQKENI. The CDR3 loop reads CASSPPRTSWALRHYEQYF. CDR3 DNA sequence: TGTGCCAGCTCACCACCGAGGACTAGTTGGGCTCTCAGGCACTACGAGCAGTACTTC.

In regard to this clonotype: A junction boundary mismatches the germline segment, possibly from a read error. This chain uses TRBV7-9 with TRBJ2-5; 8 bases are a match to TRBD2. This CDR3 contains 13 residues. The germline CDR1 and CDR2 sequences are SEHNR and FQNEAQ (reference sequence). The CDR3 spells CTSRRGGPETQYF. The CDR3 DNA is TGTACCAGCAGACGGGGGGGCCCGGAGACCCAGTACTTC.

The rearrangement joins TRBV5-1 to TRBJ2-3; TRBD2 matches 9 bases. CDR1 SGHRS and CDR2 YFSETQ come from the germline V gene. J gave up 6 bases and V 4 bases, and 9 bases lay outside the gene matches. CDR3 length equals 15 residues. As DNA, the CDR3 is TGCGCCAGCAGCCGTAGCGGGAGTGGTGGCGATACGCAGTATTTT. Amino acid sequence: CASSRSGSGGDTQYF.

Here the CDR3 reads CASSEGGTNEKLFF. CDR3 sequence (DNA): TGTGCCAGCAGCGAGGGGGGCACTAATGAAAAACTGTTTTTT. The chain combines TRBV6-4 with TRBJ1-4; D is perhaps TRBD1 (6 bases). This CDR3 is built from 14 residues. Germline CDR1 reads MRHNA; CDR2 reads SNTAGT. The germline V and J ends were trimmed by 6 bases and 2 bases, with 10 bases remaining between them.

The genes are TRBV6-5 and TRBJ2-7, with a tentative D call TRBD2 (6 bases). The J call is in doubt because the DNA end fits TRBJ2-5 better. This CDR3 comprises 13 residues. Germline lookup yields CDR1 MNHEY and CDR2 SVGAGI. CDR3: CASTPGEGETQYF. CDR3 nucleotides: TGTGCCAGCACCCCGGGAGAGGGGGAGACCCAGTACTTC.

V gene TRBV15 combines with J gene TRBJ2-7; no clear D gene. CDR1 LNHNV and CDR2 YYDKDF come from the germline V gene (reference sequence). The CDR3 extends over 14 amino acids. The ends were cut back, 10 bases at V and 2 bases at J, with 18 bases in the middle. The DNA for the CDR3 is TGTGCCATCGTCCTAACACAATCCGCCTACGAGCAGTACTTC. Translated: CAIVLTQSAYEQYF.

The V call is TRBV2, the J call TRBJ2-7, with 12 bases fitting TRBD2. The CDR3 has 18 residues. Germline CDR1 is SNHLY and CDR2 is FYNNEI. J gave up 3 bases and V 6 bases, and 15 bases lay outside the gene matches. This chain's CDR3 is CASSQPRRLAGDGYEQYF. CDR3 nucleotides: TGTGCCAGCAGCCAACCCCGTAGACTAGCGGGAGACGGCTACGAGCAGTACTTC.

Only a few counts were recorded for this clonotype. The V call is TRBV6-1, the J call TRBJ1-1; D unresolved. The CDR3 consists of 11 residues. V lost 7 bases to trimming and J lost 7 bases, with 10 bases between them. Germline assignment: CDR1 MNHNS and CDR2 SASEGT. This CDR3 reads CASMFWGEAFF. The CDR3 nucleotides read TGTGCCAGCATGTTTTGGGGTGAAGCTTTCTTT.

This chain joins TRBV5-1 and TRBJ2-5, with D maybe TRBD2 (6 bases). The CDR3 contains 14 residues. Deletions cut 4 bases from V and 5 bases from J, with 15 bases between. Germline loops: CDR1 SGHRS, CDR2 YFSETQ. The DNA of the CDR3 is TGCGCCAGCAGCGAAGGAACTAGCAGGGAGACCCAGTACTTC. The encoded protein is CASSEGTSRETQYF.

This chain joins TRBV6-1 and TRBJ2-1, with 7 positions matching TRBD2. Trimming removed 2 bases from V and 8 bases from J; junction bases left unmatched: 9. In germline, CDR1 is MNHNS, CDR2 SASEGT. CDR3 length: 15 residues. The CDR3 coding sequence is TGTGCCAGCAGTGAAATGGGGACTAAGCCGGATGAGCAGTTCTTC. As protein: CASSEMGTKPDEQFF.

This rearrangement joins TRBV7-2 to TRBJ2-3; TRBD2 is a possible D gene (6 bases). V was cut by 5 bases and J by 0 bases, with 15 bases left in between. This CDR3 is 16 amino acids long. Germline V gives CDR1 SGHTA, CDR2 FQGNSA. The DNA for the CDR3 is TGTGCCAGCAGCCCCCTAGCGTTCTCTAGCACAGATACGCAGTATTTT. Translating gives CASSPLAFSSTDTQYF. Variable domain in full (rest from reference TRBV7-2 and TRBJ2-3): GAGVSQSPSNKVTEKGKDVELRCDPISGHTALYWYRQSLGQGLEFLIYFQGNSAPDKSGLPSDRFSAERTGGSVSTLTIQRTQQEDSAVYLCASSPLAFSSTDTQYFGPGTRLTVL.

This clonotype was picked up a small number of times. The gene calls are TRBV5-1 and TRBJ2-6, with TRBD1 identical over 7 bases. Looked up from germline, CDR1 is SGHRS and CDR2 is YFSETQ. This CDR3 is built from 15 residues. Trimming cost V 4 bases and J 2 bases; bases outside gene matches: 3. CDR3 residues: CASSITGAGANVLTF. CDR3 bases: TGCGCCAGCAGCATTACAGGGGCTGGGGCCAACGTCCTGACTTTC.

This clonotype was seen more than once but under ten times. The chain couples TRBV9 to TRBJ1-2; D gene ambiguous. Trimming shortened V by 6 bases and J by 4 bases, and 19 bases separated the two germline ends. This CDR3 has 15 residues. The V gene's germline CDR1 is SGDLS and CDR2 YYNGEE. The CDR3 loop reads CASTQDAQARYGYTF. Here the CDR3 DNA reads TGTGCCAGCACCCAAGACGCTCAGGCCCGCTATGGCTACACCTTC.

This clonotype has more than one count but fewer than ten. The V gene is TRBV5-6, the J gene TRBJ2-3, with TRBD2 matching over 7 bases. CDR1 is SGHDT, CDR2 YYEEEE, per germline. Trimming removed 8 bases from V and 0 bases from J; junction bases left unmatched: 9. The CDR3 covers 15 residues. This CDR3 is CASSAPGLSTDTQYF. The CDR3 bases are TGTGCCAGTAGCGCTCCGGGACTAAGCACAGATACGCAGTATTTT.

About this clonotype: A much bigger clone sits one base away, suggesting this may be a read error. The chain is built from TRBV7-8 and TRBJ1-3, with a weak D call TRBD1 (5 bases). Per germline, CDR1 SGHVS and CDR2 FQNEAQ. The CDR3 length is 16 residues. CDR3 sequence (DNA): TGTACCAGCAGCTTACGAGATCAGGGTCCTGGAAACACCATATATTTT. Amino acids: CTSSLRDQGPGNTIYF.